A single T cell receptor (beta chain) is shown here with its context. In germline, CDR1 is LGHDT, CDR2 YNNKEL (reference sequence). V was pared by 0 bases and J by 9 bases, with 11 bases between. The CDR3 sequence is 13 residues long. These data originate in a study of CD8 T cells in Susac syndrome. The RNA input was about 0.5 to 1 ug, and it was reverse transcribed with random hexamers. In TCRdb, the immunoSEQ multiplex PCR reads were re-called with MiXCR into one record per CDR3 protein. The table has approximately 180,000 distinct CDR3 sequences, around 95% seen once. The sequenced sample consisted of CD4+ T cells from PBMCs. The V and J genes are TRBV3-1 and TRBJ1-2; D perhaps matches TRBD1 (5 bases). The TCR was taken from a human donor with multiple sclerosis. DNA of the CDR3: TGTGCCAGCAGCCAAGAGCAGGGTACGAGCTACACCTTC. It encodes CASSQEQGTSYTF.